The clone carrying this T cell receptor (beta chain) was found once. The CDR3 is 15 amino acids. The V gene end was trimmed by 5 bases and the J gene end by 4 bases; junction bases not matched to a gene: 6. In germline, CDR1 is SGHAT, CDR2 FQNNGV. This record belongs to a study of T cell changes during pregnancy in multiple sclerosis. Sequencing used immunoSEQ multiplex PCR; TCRdb keeps in-frame clones, though not all of them. Of under 80,000 clones in the sample, approximately 92% were seen once. V is TRBV11-2 and J is TRBJ1-5; 9 bases align to TRBD1. The receptor comes from a female donor with multiple sclerosis, enrolled in a pregnancy study. The sample in question was peripheral blood, obtained before pregnancy. CDR3 sequence: CASSPGQGSNQPQHF. The CDR3 DNA reads as TGTGCCAGCAGCCCGGGACAGGGATCAAATCAGCCCCAGCATTTT.